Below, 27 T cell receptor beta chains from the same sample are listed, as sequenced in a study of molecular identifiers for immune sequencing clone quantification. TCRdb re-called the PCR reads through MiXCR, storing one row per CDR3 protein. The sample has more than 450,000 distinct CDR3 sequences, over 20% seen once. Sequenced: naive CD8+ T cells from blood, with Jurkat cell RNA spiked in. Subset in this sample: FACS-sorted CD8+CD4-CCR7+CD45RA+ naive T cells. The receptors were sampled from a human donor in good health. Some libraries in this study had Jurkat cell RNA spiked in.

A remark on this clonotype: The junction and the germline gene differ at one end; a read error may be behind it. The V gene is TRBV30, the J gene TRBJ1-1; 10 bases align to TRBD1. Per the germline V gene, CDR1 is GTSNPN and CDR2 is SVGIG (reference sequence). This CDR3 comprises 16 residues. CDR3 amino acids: CAWCVRGQGLNTEAFF. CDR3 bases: TGTGCCTGGTGTGTACGGGGACAGGGGCTGAACACTGAAGCTTTCTTT.

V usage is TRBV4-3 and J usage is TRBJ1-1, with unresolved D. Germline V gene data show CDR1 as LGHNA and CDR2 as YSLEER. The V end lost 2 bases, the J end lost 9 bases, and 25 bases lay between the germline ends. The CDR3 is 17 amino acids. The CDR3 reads CASSQSTTRIGGSKAFF. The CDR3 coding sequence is TGCGCCAGCAGCCAAAGCACCACGCGAATAGGCGGGTCGAAAGCTTTCTTT.

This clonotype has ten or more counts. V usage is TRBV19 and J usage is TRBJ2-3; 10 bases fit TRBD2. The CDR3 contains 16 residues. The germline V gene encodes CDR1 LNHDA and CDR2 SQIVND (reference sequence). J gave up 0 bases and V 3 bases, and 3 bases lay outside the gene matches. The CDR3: CASSILAGASTDTQYF. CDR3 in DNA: TGTGCCAGTAGTATCCTAGCGGGGGCTAGCACAGATACGCAGTATTTT.

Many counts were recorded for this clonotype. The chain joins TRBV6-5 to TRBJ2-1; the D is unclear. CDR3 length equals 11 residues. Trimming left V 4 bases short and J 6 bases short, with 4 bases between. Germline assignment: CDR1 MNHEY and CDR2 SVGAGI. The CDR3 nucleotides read TGTGCCAGCAGTTCCAGCAATGAGCAGTTCTTC. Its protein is CASSSSNEQFF.

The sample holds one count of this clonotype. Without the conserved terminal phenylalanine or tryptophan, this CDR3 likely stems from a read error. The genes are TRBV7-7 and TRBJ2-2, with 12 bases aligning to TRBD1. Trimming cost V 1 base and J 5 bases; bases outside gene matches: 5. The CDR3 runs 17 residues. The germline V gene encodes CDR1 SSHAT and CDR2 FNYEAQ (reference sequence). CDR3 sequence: CASSLEGQGARTGELFY. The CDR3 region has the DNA TGTGCCAGCAGCTTAGAGGGACAGGGGGCGCGTACCGGGGAGCTGTTTTAT.

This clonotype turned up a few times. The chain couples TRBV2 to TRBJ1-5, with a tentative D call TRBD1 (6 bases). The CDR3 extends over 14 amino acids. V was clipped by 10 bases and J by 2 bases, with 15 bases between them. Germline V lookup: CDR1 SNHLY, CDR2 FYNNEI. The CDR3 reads CATNGQWGNQPQHF. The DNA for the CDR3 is TGTGCCACCAACGGACAGTGGGGCAATCAGCCCCAGCATTTT.

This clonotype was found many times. The CDR3 coding sequence is TGTGCCAGCAGTTACGGAGTGGGAGATACGCAGTATTTT. Its protein product is CASSYGVGDTQYF. This sequence joins TRBV6-2 or TRBV6-3 and TRBJ2-3; D is undetermined. Germline V CDR1 and CDR2: MNHEY, SVGEGT. Trimming left V 2 bases short and J 5 bases short, with 8 bases between. The CDR3 runs 13 residues.

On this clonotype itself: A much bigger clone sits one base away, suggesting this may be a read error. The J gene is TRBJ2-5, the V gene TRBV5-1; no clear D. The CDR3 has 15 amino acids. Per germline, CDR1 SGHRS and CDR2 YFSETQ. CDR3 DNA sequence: TGCGCCAGCAGCTTGGCGGACCACTTTGAAGAGACCCTGTACTTC. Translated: CASSLADHFEETLYF.

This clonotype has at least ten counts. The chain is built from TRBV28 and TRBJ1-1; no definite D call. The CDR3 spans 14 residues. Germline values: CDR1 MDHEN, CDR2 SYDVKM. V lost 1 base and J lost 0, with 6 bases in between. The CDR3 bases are TGTGCCAGCAGTTTATCTCAGATGAACACTGAAGCTTTCTTT. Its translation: CASSLSQMNTEAFF.

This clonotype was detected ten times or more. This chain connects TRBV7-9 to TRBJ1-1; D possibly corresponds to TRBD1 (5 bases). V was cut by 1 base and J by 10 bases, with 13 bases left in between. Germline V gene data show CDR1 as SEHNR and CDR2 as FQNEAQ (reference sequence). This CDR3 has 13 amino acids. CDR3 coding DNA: TGTGCCAGCAGCTTAGAGGGGCACCCCGGAGCTTTCTTT. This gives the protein CASSLEGHPGAFF.

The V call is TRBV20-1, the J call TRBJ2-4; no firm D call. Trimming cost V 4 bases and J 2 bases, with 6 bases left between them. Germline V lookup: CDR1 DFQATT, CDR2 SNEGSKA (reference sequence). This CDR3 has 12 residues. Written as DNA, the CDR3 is TGCAGTGCTACTATGACCAAAAACATTCAGTACTTC. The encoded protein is CSATMTKNIQYF.

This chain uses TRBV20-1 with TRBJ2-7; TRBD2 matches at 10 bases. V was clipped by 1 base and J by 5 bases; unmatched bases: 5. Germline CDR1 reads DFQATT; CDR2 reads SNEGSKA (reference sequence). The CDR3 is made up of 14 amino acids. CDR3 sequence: CSARVTSGNHEQYF. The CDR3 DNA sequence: TGCAGTGCTAGAGTAACTAGCGGGAACCACGAGCAGTACTTC.

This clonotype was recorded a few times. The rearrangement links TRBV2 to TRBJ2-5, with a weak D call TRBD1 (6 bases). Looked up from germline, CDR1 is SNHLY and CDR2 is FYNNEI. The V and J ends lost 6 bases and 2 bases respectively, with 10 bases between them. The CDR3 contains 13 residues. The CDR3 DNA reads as TGTGCCAGCAGAACAGGGATACAAGAGACCCAGTACTTC. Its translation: CASRTGIQETQYF.

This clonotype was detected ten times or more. CDR3 DNA: TGTGCCAGCAGCGGTGGGACAGGTGGTTCACCCCTCCACTTT. This encodes CASSGGTGGSPLHF. The V call is TRBV9, the J call TRBJ1-6, with 8 bases fitting TRBD1. The V gene's germline CDR1 is SGDLS and CDR2 YYNGEE. CDR3 length: 14 amino acids. V lost 3 bases, J lost 9 bases, and 5 bases stayed unmatched.

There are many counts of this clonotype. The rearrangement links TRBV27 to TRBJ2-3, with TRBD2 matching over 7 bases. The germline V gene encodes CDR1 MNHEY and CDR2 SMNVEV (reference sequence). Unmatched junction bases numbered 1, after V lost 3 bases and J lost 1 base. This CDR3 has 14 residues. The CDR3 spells CASSFAGGTDTQYF. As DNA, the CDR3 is TGTGCCAGCAGTTTTGCGGGGGGCACAGATACGCAGTATTTT.

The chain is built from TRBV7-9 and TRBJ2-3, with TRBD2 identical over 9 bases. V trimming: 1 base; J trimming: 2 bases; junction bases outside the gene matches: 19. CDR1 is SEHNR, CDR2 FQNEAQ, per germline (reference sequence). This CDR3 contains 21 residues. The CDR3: CASSLVRGTSRTNQYTDTQYF. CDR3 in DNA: TGTGCCAGCAGCTTAGTACGGGGGACTAGCCGAACCAATCAATACACAGATACGCAGTATTTT.

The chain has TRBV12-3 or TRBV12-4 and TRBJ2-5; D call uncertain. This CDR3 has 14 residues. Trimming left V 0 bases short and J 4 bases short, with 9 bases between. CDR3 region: CASSLAGTPETQYF. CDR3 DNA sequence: TGTGCCAGCAGTTTAGCAGGAACCCCAGAGACCCAGTACTTC.

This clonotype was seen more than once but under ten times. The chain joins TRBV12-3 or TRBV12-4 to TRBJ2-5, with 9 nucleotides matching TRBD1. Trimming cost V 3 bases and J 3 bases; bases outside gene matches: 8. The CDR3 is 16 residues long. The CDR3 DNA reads TGTGCCAGCAGTTTTACGACAGGGGGTTTGGAAGAGACCCAGTACTTC. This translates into CASSFTTGGLEETQYF.

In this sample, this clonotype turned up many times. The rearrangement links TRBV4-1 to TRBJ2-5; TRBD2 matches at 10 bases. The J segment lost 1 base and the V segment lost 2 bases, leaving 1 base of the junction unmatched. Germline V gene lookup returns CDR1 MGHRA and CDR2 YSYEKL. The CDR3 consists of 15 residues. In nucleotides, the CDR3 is TGCGCCAGCAGCCAACGGACTAGCGGCCAAGAGACCCAGTACTTC. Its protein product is CASSQRTSGQETQYF.

CDR3 region: CASSIAAGANVLTF. CDR3 DNA sequence: TGTGCCAGTAGTATCGCGGCTGGGGCCAACGTCCTGACTTTC. This chain connects TRBV19 to TRBJ2-6; D ambiguous. The V end lost 3 bases, the J end lost 2 bases, and 5 bases lay between the germline ends. The CDR3 spans 14 residues. Germline CDR1 reads LNHDA; CDR2 reads SQIVND (reference sequence).

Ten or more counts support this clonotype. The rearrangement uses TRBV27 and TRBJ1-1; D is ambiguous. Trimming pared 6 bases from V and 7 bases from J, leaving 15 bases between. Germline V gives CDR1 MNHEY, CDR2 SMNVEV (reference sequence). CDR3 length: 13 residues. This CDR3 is CASSRNPADEAFF. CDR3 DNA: TGTGCCAGCAGCAGAAACCCGGCAGATGAAGCTTTCTTT.

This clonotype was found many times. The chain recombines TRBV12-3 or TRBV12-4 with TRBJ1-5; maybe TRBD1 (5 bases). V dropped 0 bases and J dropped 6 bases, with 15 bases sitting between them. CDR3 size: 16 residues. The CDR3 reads CASSLALGGTSQPQHF. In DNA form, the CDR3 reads TGTGCCAGCAGTTTAGCGCTTGGGGGAACAAGTCAGCCCCAGCATTTT.

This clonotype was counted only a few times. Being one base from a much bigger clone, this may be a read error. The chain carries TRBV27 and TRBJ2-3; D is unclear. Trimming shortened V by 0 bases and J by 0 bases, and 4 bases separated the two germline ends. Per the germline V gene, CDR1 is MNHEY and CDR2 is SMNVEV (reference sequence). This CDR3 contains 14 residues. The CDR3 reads CASSLSSSTDTQYF. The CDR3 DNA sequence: TGTGCCAGCAGTTTATCGAGTAGCACAGATACGCAGTATTTT.

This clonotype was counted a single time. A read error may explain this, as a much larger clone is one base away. Here the CDR3 reads CASSHGGLSTDTQYF. The CDR3 nucleotides are TGTGCCAGCAGCCATGGAGGGCTTAGCACAGATACGCAGTATTTT. The rearrangement uses TRBV4-2 and TRBJ2-3, with TRBD2 as a possible D gene (6 bases). V was pared by 3 bases and J by 0 bases, with 10 bases between. This CDR3 is 15 amino acids long. CDR1 and CDR2 from the germline V gene are LGHNA and YNFKEQ.

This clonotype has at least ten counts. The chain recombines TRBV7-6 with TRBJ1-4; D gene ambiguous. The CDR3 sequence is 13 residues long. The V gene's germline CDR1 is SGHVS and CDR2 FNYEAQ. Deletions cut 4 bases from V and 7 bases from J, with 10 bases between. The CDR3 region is CASSSFGGEKLFF. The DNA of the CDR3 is TGTGCCAGCAGCTCCTTCGGAGGTGAAAAACTGTTTTTT.

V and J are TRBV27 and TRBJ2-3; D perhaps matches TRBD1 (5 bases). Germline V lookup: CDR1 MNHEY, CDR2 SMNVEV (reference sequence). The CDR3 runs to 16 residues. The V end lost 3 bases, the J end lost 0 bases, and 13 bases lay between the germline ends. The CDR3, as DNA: TGTGCCAGCAGTTTGCTGGGCAGGGCTAGCACAGATACGCAGTATTTT. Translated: CASSLLGRASTDTQYF.

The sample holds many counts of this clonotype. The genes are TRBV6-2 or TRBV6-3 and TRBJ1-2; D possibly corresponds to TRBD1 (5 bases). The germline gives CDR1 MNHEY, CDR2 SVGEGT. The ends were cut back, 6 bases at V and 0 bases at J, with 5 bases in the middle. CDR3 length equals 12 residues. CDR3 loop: CASRTANYGYTF. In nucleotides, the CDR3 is TGTGCCAGCAGGACAGCTAACTATGGCTACACCTTC.